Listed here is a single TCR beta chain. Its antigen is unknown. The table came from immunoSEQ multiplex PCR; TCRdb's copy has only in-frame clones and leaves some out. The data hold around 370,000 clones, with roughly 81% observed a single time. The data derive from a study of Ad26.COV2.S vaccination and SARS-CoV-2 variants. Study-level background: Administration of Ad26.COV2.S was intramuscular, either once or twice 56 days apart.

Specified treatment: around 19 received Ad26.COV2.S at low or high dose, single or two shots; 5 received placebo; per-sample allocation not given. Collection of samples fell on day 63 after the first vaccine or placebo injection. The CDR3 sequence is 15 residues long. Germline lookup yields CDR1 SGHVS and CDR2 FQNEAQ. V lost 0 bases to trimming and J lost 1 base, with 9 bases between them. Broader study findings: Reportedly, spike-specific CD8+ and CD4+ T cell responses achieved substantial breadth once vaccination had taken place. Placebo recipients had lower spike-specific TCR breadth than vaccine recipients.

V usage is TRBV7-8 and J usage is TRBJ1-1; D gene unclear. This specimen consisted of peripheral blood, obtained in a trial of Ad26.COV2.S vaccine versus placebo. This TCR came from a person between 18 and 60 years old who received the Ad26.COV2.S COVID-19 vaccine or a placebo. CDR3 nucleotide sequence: TGTGCCAGCAGCTTAGCGCTAATAAGGAACACTGAAGCTTTCTTT. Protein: CASSLALIRNTEAFF.